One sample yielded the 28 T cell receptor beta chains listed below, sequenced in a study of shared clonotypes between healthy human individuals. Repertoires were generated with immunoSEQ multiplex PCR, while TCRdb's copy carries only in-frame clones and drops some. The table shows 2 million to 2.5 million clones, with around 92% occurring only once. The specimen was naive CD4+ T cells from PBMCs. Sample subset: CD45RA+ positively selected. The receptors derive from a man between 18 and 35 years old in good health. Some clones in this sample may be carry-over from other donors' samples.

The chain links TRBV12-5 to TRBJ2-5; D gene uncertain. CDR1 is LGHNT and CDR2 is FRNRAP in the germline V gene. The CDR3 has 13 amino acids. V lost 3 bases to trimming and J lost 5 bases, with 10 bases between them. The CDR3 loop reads CASGLMGSETQYF. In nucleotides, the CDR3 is TGTGCTAGTGGTTTAATGGGATCCGAGACCCAGTACTTC.

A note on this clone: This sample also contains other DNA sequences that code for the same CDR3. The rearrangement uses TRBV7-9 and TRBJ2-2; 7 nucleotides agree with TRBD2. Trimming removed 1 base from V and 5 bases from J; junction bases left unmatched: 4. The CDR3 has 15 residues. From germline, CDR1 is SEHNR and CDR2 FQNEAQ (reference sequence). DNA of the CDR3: TGTGCCAGCAGCTTAGGACTAGCAGGGACCGGGGAGCTGTTTTTT. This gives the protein CASSLGLAGTGELFF.

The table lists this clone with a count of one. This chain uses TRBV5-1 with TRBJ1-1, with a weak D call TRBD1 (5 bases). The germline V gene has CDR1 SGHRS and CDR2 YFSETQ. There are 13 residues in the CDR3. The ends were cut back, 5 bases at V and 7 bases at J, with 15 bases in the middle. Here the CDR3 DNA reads TGCGCCAGCAGTCCGTCCGGGACTGTTGAAGCTTTCTTT. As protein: CASSPSGTVEAFF.

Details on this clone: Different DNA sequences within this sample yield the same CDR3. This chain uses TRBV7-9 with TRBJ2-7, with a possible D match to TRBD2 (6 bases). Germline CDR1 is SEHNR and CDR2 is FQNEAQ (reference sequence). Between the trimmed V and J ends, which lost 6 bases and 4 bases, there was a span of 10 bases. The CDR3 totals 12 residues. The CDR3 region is CASSRDFYEQYF. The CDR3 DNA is TGTGCCAGCAGTCGGGACTTTTACGAGCAGTACTTC.

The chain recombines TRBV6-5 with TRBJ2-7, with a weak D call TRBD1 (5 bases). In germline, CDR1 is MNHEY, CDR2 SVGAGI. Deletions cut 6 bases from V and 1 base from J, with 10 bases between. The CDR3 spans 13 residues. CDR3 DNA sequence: TGTGCCAGCAGGTTCGCAGGGTCCTACGAGCAGTACTTC. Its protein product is CASRFAGSYEQYF.

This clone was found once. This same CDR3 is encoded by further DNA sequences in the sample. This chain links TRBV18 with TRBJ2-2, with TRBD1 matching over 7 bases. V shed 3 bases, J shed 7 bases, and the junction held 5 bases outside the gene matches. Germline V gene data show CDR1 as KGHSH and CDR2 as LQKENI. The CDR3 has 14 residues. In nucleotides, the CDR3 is TGTGCCAGCTCACCCCTGACAGGGAACGGGGAGCTGTTTTTT. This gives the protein CASSPLTGNGELFF.

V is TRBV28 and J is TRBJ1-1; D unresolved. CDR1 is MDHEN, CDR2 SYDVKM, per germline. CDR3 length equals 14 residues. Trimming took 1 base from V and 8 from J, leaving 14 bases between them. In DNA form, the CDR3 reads TGTGCCAGCAGTTTATCGGATTACAAGACAGAAGCTTTCTTT. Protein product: CASSLSDYKTEAFF. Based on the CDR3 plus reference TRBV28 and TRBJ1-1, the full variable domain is DVKVTQSSRYLVKRTGEKVFLECVQDMDHENMFWYRQDPGLGLRLIYFSYDVKMKEKGDIPEGYSVSREKKERFSLILESASTNQTSMYLCASSLSDYKTEAFFGQGTRLTVV.

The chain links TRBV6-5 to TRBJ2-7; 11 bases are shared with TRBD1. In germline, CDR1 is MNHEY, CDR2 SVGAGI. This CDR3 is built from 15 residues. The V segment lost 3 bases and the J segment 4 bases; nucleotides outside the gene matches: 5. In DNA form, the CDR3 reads TGTGCCAGCAGTTATGCCGGGACAGGGGGTTACGAGCAGTACTTC. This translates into CASSYAGTGGYEQYF.

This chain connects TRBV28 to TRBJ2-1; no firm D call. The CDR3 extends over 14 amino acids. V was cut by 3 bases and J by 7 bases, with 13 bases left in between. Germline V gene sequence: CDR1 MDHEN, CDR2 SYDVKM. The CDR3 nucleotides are TGTGCCAGCAGTTTTGGGTCAGGTCGAAATGAGCAGTTCTTC. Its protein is CASSFGSGRNEQFF.

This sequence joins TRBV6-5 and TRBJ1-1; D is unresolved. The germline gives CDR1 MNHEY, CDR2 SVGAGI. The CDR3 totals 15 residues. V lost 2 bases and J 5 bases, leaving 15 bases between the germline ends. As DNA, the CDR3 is TGTGCCAGCAGTTACGGTGGTTTGGCTCGAACTGAAGCTTTCTTT. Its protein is CASSYGGLARTEAFF.

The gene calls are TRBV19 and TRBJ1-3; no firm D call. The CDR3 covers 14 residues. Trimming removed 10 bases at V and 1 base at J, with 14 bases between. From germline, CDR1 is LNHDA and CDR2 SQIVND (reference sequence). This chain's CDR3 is CATRKVESGNTIYF. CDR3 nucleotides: TGTGCCACGAGGAAGGTAGAGTCTGGAAACACCATATATTTT.

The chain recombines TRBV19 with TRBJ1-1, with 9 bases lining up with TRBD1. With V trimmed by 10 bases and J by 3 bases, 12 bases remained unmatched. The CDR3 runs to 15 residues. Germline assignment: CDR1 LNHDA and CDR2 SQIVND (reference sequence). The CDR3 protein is CATWDRVRMDTEAFF. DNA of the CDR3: TGTGCCACCTGGGACAGGGTGAGAATGGACACTGAAGCTTTCTTT.

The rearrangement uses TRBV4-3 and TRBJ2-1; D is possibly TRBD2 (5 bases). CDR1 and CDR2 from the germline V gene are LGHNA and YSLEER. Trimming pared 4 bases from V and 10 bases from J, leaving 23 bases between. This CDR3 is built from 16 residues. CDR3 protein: CASSRRSSRPLVEQFF. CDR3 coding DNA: TGCGCCAGCAGCCGAAGATCTAGCCGGCCCCTTGTAGAGCAGTTCTTC.

This CDR3 reads CASSTWTKNQPQHF. Here the CDR3 DNA reads TGTGCCAGCAGCACCTGGACAAAGAATCAGCCCCAGCATTTT. J is TRBJ1-5 and V is TRBV21-1; the tabulated D call, TRBD1, remains unverified against the DNA. TRBV21-1 is listed as a pseudogene. CDR3 size: 14 residues.

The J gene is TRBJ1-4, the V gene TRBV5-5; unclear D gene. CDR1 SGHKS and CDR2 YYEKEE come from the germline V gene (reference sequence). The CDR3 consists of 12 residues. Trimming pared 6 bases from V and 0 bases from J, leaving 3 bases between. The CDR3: CASTATNEKLFF. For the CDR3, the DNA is TGTGCCAGCACCGCAACTAATGAAAAACTGTTTTTT.

CDR3 region: CASSTSGGSYNEQFF. The CDR3 bases are TGTGCCAGCAGTACCTCGGGGGGTTCCTACAATGAGCAGTTCTTC. This sequence joins TRBV28 and TRBJ2-1; 7 bases are a match to TRBD2. The germline V gene has CDR1 MDHEN and CDR2 SYDVKM. The CDR3 runs to 15 residues. The V gene end was trimmed by 5 bases and the J gene end by 1 base; junction bases not matched to a gene: 5.

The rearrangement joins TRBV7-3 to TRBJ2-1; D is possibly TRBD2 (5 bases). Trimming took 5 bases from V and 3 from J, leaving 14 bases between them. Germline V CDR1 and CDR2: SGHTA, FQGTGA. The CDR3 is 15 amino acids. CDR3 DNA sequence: TGTGCCAGCAGCCCGGGATCGATCCACTACAATGAGCAGTTCTTC. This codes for CASSPGSIHYNEQFF.

The CDR3 nucleotides read TGTGCCAGTAGTAAGCCGTATAGCAATCAGCCCCAGCATTTT. Translating gives CASSKPYSNQPQHF. This chain uses TRBV19 with TRBJ1-5, with D unclear. The ends were cut back, 4 bases at V and 0 bases at J, with 7 bases in the middle. The CDR3 runs 14 residues. From germline, CDR1 is LNHDA and CDR2 SQIVND (reference sequence).

CDR3 DNA sequence: TGTGCCAGCAGCTCCCCGGGCAGAGCGAACACCGGGGAGCTGTTTTTT. This encodes CASSSPGRANTGELFF. V usage is TRBV7-2 and J usage is TRBJ2-2; no firm D call. The germline gives CDR1 SGHTA, CDR2 FQGNSA. V was pared by 4 bases and J by 0 bases, with 12 bases between. The CDR3 has 16 residues.

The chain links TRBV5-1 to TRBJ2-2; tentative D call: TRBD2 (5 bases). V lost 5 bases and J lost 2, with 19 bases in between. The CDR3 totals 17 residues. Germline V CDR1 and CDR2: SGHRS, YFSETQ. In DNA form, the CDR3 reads TGCGCCAGCAGGTCTAGCATCCCCACGCGTAACACCGGGGAGCTGTTTTTT. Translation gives CASRSSIPTRNTGELFF.

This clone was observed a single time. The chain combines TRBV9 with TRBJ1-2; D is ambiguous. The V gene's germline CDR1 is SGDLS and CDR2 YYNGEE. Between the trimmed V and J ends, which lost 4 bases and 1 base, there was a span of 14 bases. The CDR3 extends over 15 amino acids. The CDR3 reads CASSPWAANNYGYTF. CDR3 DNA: TGTGCCAGCAGCCCCTGGGCAGCTAATAACTATGGCTACACCTTC.

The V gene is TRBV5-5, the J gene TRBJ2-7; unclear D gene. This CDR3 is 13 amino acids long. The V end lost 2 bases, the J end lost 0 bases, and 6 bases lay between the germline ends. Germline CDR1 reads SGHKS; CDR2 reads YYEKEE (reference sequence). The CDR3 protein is CASSLTSSYEQYF. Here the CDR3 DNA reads TGTGCCAGCAGCTTAACGAGCTCCTACGAGCAGTACTTC.

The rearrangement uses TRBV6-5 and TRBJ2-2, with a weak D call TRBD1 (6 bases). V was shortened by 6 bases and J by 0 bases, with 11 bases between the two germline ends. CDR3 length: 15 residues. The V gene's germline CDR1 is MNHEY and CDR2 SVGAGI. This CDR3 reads CASRSGGANTGELFF. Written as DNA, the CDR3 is TGTGCCAGCAGATCTGGGGGCGCGAACACCGGGGAGCTGTTTTTT.

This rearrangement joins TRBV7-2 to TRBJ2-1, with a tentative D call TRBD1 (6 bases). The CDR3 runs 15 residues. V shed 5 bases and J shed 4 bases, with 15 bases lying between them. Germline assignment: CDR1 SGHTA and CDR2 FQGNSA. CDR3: CASSLGQGFYNEQFF. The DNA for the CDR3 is TGTGCCAGCAGCCTCGGGCAGGGGTTTTACAATGAGCAGTTCTTC.

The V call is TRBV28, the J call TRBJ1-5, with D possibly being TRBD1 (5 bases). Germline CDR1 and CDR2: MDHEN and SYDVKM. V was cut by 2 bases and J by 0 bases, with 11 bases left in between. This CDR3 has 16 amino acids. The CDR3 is CASSLVDQGSNQPQHF. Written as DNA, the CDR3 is TGTGCCAGCAGTTTAGTTGATCAGGGTAGCAATCAGCCCCAGCATTTT.

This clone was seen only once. CDR3 protein: CASSLGTGMPDTQYF. CDR3 DNA: TGCGCCAGCAGCTTGGGGACAGGAATGCCAGATACGCAGTATTTT. The chain employs TRBV5-1 and TRBJ2-3, with TRBD1 matching over 7 bases. The V segment lost 0 bases and the J segment 4 bases; nucleotides outside the gene matches: 5. This CDR3 region has 15 residues. CDR1 and CDR2 from the germline V gene are SGHRS and YFSETQ.

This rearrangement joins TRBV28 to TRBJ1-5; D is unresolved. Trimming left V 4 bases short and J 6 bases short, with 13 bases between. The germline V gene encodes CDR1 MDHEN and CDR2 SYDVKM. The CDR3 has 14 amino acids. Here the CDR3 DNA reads TGTGCCAGCAGTTCCCCCTGGGATGGTCAGCCCCAGCATTTT. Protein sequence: CASSSPWDGQPQHF.

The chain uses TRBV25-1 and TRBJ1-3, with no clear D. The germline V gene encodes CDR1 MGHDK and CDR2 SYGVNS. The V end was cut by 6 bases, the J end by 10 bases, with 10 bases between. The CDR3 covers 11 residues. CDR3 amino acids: CASSLQFTIYF. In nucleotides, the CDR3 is TGTGCCAGCAGCCTCCAGTTTACCATATATTTT.